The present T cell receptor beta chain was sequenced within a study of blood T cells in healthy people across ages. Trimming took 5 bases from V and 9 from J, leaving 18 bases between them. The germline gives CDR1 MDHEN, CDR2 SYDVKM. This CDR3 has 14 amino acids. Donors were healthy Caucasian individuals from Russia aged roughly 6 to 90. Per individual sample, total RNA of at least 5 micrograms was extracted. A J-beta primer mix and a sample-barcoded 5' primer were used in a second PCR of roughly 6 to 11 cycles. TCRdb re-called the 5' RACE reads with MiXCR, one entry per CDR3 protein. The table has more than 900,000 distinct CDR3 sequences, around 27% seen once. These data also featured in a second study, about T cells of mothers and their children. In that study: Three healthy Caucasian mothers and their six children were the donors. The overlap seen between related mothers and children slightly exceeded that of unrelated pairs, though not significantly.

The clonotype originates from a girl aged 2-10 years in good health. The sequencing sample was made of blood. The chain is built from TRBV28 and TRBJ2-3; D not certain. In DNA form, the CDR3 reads TGTGCCAGCAGTCCAAACCTGGACCACAGAACGCAGTATTTT. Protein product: CASSPNLDHRTQYF.